These 17 T cell receptor beta chains originate from one sample sequenced in a study of T cell responses to AZD1222 COVID-19 vaccine. Libraries were prepared by immunoSEQ multiplex PCR; TCRdb keeps only in-frame clonotypes and omits some of them. The data hold 85,000 to 120,000 clones, with around 90% observed a single time. Material: peripheral blood, obtained 28 days after the second AZD1222 dose. The source is an adult who received the AZD1222 COVID-19 vaccine.

The chain employs TRBV4-2 and TRBJ2-1; 10 bases are shared with TRBD2. The CDR3 consists of 18 residues. Germline CDR1 and CDR2: LGHNA and YNFKEQ. The V and J ends lost 6 bases and 9 bases, in that order; junction bases with no gene match: 20. CDR3 bases: TGTGCCAGCAGAAACCGGGGTAGCGGGGGGCCCGGGGGTGGTGAGCAGTTCTTC. Translation: CASRNRGSGGPGGGEQFF.

The J gene is TRBJ1-4, the V gene TRBV18, with a weak D call TRBD1 (6 bases). Trimming removed 6 bases from V and 6 bases from J, with 14 bases in between. CDR3 length: 14 amino acids. CDR1 KGHSH and CDR2 LQKENI come from the germline V gene. This CDR3 reads CASSPRGGDEKLFF. The CDR3, as DNA: TGTGCCAGCTCGCCCAGGGGCGGGGATGAAAAACTGTTTTTT.

The chain is built from TRBV2 and TRBJ2-4; D remains unclear. V lost 6 bases and J 5 bases, leaving 5 bases between the germline ends. The germline gives CDR1 SNHLY, CDR2 FYNNEI. The CDR3 has 11 residues. The DNA for the CDR3 is TGTGCCAGCAGCCCAGAAAACATTCAGTACTTC. Translated, it gives CASSPENIQYF.

The V and J genes are TRBV7-2 and TRBJ1-2; D gene uncertain. The CDR3 extends over 13 amino acids. Between the trimmed V and J ends, which lost 4 bases and 3 bases, there was a span of 9 bases. The germline CDR1 and CDR2 sequences are SGHTA and FQGNSA. The CDR3 loop is CASSSSKDYGYTF. The CDR3 coding sequence is TGTGCCAGCAGCTCGAGCAAGGACTATGGCTACACCTTC.

This chain links TRBV18 with TRBJ2-1; D is ambiguous. V was clipped by 0 bases and J by 6 bases, with 21 bases between them. The germline V gene encodes CDR1 KGHSH and CDR2 LQKENI. The length of the CDR3 is 18 residues. CDR3 sequence: CASSPPGWAGPTGNEQFF. In nucleotides, the CDR3 is TGTGCCAGCTCACCACCGGGATGGGCAGGCCCGACGGGCAATGAGCAGTTCTTC.

The chain uses TRBV7-9 and TRBJ1-6; 8 bases map to TRBD1. Germline V gives CDR1 SEHNR, CDR2 FQNEAQ (reference sequence). J lost 9 bases, V lost 5 bases, and 12 bases had no gene match. CDR3 size: 16 residues. The CDR3 sequence: CASSPPQGADGSPLHF. The CDR3 nucleotides are TGTGCCAGCAGCCCCCCTCAGGGGGCGGACGGTTCACCCCTCCACTTT.

The V call is TRBV10-3, the J call TRBJ2-3; D might be TRBD1 (5 bases). From germline, CDR1 is ENHRY and CDR2 SYGVKD. The ends were cut back, 8 bases at V and 2 bases at J, with 11 bases in the middle. The CDR3 has 13 residues. This chain's CDR3 is CAISFRDTDTQYF. CDR3 bases: TGTGCCATCTCGTTCAGGGACACAGATACGCAGTATTTT.

CDR3 DNA sequence: TGTGCCAGCAGCTCAAAGGGGGGCAATCAGCCCCAGCATTTT. This gives the protein CASSSKGGNQPQHF. This rearrangement joins TRBV7-9 to TRBJ1-5; the D gene is possibly TRBD1 (6 bases). Trimming removed 4 bases at V and 2 bases at J, with 9 bases between. Germline V lookup: CDR1 SEHNR, CDR2 FQNEAQ (reference sequence). CDR3 length: 14 residues.

CDR3 DNA: TGCAGCGTCTACTTACTAGCGGGGGGGTCCCCCACCGGGGAGCTGTTTTTT. As protein: CSVYLLAGGSPTGELFF. The rearrangement joins TRBV29-1 to TRBJ2-2; 13 bases line up with TRBD2. This CDR3 is built from 17 residues. Germline CDR1 is SQVTM and CDR2 is ANQGSEA. V trimming: 6 bases; J trimming: 4 bases; junction bases outside the gene matches: 11.

The genes are TRBV12-3 or TRBV12-4 and TRBJ1-5; 7 positions agree with TRBD1. The CDR3 covers 12 residues. The J segment lost 9 bases and the V segment lost 4 bases, leaving 3 bases of the junction unmatched. The CDR3: CASSSSGGPQHF. The CDR3 DNA reads TGTGCCAGCAGTTCCTCAGGGGGGCCCCAGCATTTT.

The rearrangement joins TRBV7-9 to TRBJ1-4; the D gene is possibly TRBD1 (5 bases). Germline CDR1 and CDR2: SEHNR and FQNEAQ (reference sequence). V was trimmed by 5 bases and J by 2 bases, leaving 21 bases between them. The CDR3 consists of 18 residues. CDR3 sequence (DNA): TGTGCCAGCAGCAAAGCGCTGCTTCAGGGATCGACTAATGAAAAACTGTTTTTT. Its protein product is CASSKALLQGSTNEKLFF.

The J gene is TRBJ2-3, the V gene TRBV27; D is possibly TRBD1 or TRBD2 (5 bases each). Trimming took 3 bases from V and 2 from J, leaving 12 bases between them. The CDR3 consists of 15 residues. Per germline, CDR1 MNHEY and CDR2 SMNVEV (reference sequence). The CDR3 here is CASSFGGPDTDTQYF. The CDR3 nucleotides are TGTGCCAGCAGTTTTGGGGGTCCAGACACAGATACGCAGTATTTT.

J is TRBJ1-4 and V is TRBV6-5; 7 positions match TRBD1. J lost 0 bases, V lost 6 bases, and 4 bases had no gene match. Germline CDR1 MNHEY, CDR2 SVGAGI. CDR3 length: 15 residues. CDR3 residues: CASSTDRATNEKLFF. The DNA for the CDR3 is TGTGCCAGCAGCACAGACAGGGCAACTAATGAAAAACTGTTTTTT.

This chain uses TRBV3-1 (or the pseudogene TRBV3-2) with TRBJ2-1; 8 nucleotides line up with TRBD2. Germline-derived CDR1 and CDR2 are LGHDT and YNNKEL (reference sequence). The CDR3 runs to 15 residues. J was trimmed by 10 bases and V by 4 bases; bases with no gene match: 12. The CDR3 DNA reads as TGTGCCAGCAGCCGTATCGGAGGACTAGCCGGCGAGCAGTTCTTC. Protein product: CASSRIGGLAGEQFF.

The chain combines TRBV5-1 with TRBJ2-2, with a weak D call TRBD1 (6 bases). The germline CDR1 and CDR2 sequences are SGHRS and YFSETQ. This CDR3 contains 15 residues. V was pared by 1 base and J by 7 bases, with 14 bases between. The CDR3 loop reads CASSLSQGINGELFF. CDR3 bases: TGCGCCAGCAGCTTGAGTCAGGGGATAAACGGGGAGCTGTTTTTT.

The chain couples TRBV12-5 to TRBJ2-4; D remains unclear. This CDR3 region has 16 residues. Per the germline V gene, CDR1 is LGHNT and CDR2 is FRNRAP. V lost 2 bases to trimming and J lost 0 bases, with 11 bases between them. DNA of the CDR3: TGTGCTAGTGGTTTGCCAACTGGGTTAGCCAAAAACATTCAGTACTTC. It encodes CASGLPTGLAKNIQYF.

The V and J genes are TRBV12-3 or TRBV12-4 and TRBJ1-5; no clear D gene. The ends were cut back, 5 bases at V and 4 bases at J, with 9 bases in the middle. The CDR3 contains 13 residues. CDR3 coding DNA: TGTGCCAGCAGTCTTTTTGCAAATCAGCCCCAGCATTTT. Its protein is CASSLFANQPQHF.